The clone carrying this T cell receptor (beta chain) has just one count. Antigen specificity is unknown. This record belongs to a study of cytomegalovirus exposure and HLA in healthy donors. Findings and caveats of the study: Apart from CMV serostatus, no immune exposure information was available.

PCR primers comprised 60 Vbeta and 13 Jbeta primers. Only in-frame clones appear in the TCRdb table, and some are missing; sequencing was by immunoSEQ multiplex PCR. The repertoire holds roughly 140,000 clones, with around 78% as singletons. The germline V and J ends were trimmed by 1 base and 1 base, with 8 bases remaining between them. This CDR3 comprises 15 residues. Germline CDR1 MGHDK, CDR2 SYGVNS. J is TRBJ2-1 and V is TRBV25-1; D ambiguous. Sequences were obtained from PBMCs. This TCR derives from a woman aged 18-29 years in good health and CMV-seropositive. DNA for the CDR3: TGTGCCAGCAGTGAATTGCACTCATCCTACAATGAGCAGTTCTTC. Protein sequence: CASSELHSSYNEQFF.